This T cell receptor beta chain emerged from a study of blood T cell repertoires in COVID-19. Clones were sequenced by immunoSEQ multiplex PCR, and TCRdb holds only the in-frame ones, with some missing. Of 430,000 or so clones in the sample, 88% were seen once. The CDR3 sequence is 10 residues long. Germline values: CDR1 MNHEY, CDR2 SMNVEV (reference sequence). Self-reported history from a screening survey and questionnaire set each donor's cohort. The source is a middle-aged woman who had recovered from COVID-19. Material: PBMCs or T cells enriched from blood (not recorded which). The rearrangement joins TRBV27 to TRBJ1-1; unclear D gene. In nucleotides, the CDR3 is TGTGCTATGTGGAACACTGAAGCTTTCTTT. Translated: CAMWNTEAFF.